The clone carrying this TCR beta chain was detected ten times or more. The CDR3 loop spans 14 amino acids. CDR1 and CDR2 from the germline V gene are LNHNV and YYDKDF (reference sequence). Deletions cut 5 bases from V and 9 bases from J, with 17 bases between. The entry originates in a study of regulatory T cells in long-lasting Graves disease. Arm-PCR of CDR3 regions and iRepertoire HTBI primers were used to build TCR beta libraries. TCRdb independently ran MiXCR on the multiplex PCR reads; one entry per CDR3 protein. The table has 370,000 or so distinct CDR3 sequences, 16% seen once. Time point indicated: newly diagnosed GD, antithyroid drugs for less than 3 months. With RNA extracted from PBMCs as input, the TCR library was made. A further study also used this sample, focusing on T cells in Graves' hyperthyroidism and ophthalmopathy. This second study notes: Ophthalmopathy, as predicted by the model, came a median 6.5 months after the prediction.

V usage is TRBV15 and J usage is TRBJ2-1; D might be TRBD2 (6 bases). This TCR came from a woman aged 18-29 years with Graves disease. The source was peripheral blood mononuclear cells (PBMCs), collected at new diagnosis, from a patient treated with antithyroid drugs. The CDR3 loop is CATSLPGLRVEQFF. In DNA, the CDR3 is TGTGCCACCAGCCTTCCGGGACTCAGGGTTGAGCAGTTCTTC.